This T cell receptor beta chain was sequenced during a study of OX40 agonist ivuxolimab in advanced cancers. About the research overall: At under 85% male, the cohort had a mean age of roughly 60 years, ranging from about 20 to 80.

As to this clone: Its antigen is not identified.

CDR3 size: 13 residues. Germline CDR1 is SQVTM and CDR2 is ANQGSEA. J was trimmed by 4 bases and V by 7 bases; bases with no gene match: 9. Broader study findings: Clonal expansion was among the lowest in partial responders at 0.1-3.0 mg/kg, especially CD8+.

Generated by immunoSEQ multiplex PCR, the TCRdb table keeps only in-frame clones and is missing some. The sample consists of some 50,000 clones, more than 85% of them appearing once. People who had autoimmune disease history or systemic immunosuppression were excluded. The sequence was obtained from an adult with an advanced solid tumor such as melanoma, head and neck, liver or kidney cancer. V usage is TRBV29-1 and J usage is TRBJ1-1, with 7 bases that match TRBD1. The sequencing here drew on CD4+ or CD8+ T cells sorted from blood, taken in a trial of the OX40 agonist ivuxolimab. CDR3 nucleotide sequence: TGCAGCGGTGATACAGGGGTCAGCACTGAAGCTTTCTTT. This encodes CSGDTGVSTEAFF.